What follows is one T cell receptor (beta chain) and its context. Its antigen remains unidentified. The CDR3 consists of 12 residues. Looked up from germline, CDR1 is MNHNS and CDR2 is SASEGT. V gave up 2 bases and J gave up 4 bases, with 5 bases separating them. These data belong to a study of identical twins. Study-wide results and caveats: Findings depended on cross-sectional statistics rather than tracking the same donors.

TCRdb re-called the 5' RACE reads with MiXCR, one entry per CDR3 protein. The sample yields fewer than 900,000 distinct CDR3 sequences, 20% to 25% seen once. The same sample was also studied in work on T cells expressing NK-cell markers. As that report states: In sorted CD3+CD56+NKG2C+, CD3+CD56+NKG2C- and CD3+CD56-NKG2C+ T cells, TCR beta repertoires were obtained. With respect to HCMV, seven of the eight sequenced donors were seropositive, and one was seronegative. Dominant NKG2C+ clonotypes in five to seven donors made up roughly 1.0-8% of CD8+ T cells.

The chain combines TRBV6-1 with TRBJ1-2; D is uncertain. The sequence derives from a woman aged 18-29 years in good health. Material: PBMCs. CDR3: CASSETGYGYTF. DNA for the CDR3: TGTGCCAGCAGTGAAACGGGCTATGGCTACACCTTC.